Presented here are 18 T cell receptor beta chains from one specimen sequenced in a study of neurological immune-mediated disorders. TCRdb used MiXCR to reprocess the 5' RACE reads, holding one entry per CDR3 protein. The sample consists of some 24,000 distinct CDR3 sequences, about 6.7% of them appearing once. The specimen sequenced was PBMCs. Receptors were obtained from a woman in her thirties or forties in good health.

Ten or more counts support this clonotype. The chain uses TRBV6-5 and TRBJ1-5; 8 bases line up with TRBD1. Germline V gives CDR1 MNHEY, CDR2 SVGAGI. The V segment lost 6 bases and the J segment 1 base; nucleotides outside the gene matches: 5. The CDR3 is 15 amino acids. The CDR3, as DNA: TGTGCCAGCAGCCCCGACAGGGGAAGCAATCAGCCCCAGCATTTT. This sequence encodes CASSPDRGSNQPQHF.

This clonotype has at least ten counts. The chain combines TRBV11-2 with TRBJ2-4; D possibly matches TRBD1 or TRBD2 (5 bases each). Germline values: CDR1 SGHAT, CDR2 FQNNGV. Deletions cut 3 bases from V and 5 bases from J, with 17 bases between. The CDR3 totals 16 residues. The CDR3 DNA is TGTGCCAGCAGCTTTGCCCCAAGTGGGGACCAAAACATTCAGTACTTC. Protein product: CASSFAPSGDQNIQYF.

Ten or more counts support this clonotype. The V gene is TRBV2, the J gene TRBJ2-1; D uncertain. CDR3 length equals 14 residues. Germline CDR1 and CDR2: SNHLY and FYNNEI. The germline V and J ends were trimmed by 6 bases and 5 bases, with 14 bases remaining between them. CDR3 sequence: CASRLDNSDNEQFF. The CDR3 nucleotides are TGTGCCAGCAGGTTGGATAACAGTGACAATGAGCAGTTCTTC. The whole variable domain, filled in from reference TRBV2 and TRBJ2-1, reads EPEVTQTPSHQVTQMGQEVILRCVPISNHLYFYWYRQILGQKVEFLVSFYNNEISEKSEIFDDQFSVERPDGSNFTLKIRSTKLEDSAMYFCASRLDNSDNEQFFGPGTRLTVL.

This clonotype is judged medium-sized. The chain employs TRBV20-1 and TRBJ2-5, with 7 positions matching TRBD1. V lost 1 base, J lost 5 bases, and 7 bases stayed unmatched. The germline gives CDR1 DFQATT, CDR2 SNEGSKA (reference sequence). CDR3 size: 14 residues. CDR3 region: CSARAGQPRETQYF. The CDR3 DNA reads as TGCAGTGCTAGAGCGGGACAGCCCCGGGAGACCCAGTACTTC.

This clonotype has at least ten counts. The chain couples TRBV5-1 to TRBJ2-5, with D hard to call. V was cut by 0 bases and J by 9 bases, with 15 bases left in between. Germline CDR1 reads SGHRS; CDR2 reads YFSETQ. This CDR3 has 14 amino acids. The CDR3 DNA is TGCGCCAGCAGCTTGGACAGTTCAAGAGTGGCCCAGTACTTC. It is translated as CASSLDSSRVAQYF.

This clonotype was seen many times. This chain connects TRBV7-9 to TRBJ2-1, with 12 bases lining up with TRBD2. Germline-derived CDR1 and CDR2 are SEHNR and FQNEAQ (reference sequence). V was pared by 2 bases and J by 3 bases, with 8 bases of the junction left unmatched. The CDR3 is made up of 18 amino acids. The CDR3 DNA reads TGTGCCAGCAGCTTACCCCTTAGACTAGCGGGAGTCTACAATGAGCAGTTCTTC. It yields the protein CASSLPLRLAGVYNEQFF. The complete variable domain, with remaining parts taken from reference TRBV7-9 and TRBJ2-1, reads DTGVSQNPRHKITKRGQNVTFRCDPISEHNRLYWYRQTLGQGPEFLTYFQNEAQLEKSRLLSDRFSAERPKGSFSTLEIQRTEQGDSAMYLCASSLPLRLAGVYNEQFFGPGTRLTVL.

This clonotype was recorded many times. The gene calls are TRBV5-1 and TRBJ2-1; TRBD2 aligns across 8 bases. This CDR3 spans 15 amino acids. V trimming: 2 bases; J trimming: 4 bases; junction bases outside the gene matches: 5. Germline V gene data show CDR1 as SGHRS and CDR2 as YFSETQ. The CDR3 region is CASSLPGGMYNEQFF. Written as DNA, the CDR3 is TGCGCCAGCAGCTTACCGGGAGGGATGTACAATGAGCAGTTCTTC.

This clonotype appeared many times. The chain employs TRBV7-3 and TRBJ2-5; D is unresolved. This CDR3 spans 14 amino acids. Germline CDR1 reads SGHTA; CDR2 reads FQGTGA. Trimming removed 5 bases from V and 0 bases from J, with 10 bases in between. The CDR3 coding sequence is TGTGCCAGCAGCCCGACGGCGTACCAAGAGACCCAGTACTTC. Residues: CASSPTAYQETQYF.

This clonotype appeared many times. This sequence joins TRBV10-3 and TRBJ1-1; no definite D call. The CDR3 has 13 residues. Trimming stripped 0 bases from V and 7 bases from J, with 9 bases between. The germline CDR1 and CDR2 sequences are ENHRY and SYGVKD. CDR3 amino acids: CAISESRGVEAFF. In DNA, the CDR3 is TGTGCCATCAGTGAGTCTCGGGGAGTTGAAGCTTTCTTT.

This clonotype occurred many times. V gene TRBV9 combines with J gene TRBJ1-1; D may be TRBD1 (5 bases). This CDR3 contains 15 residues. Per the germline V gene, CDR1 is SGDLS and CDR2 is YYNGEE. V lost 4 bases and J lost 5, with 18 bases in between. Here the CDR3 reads CASSSILQGRTEAFF. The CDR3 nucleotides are TGTGCCAGCAGCTCCATACTCCAGGGACGTACTGAAGCTTTCTTT.

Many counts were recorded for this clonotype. CDR3 sequence reads: CASSTYQGVLVTGELFF. In DNA, the CDR3 is TGTGCCAGCAGTACGTACCAGGGGGTTTTGGTCACCGGGGAGCTGTTTTTT. The V call is TRBV28, the J call TRBJ2-2, with TRBD1 identical over 7 bases. V was pared by 5 bases and J by 4 bases, with 13 bases of the junction left unmatched. This CDR3 comprises 17 residues. CDR1 is MDHEN, CDR2 SYDVKM, per germline.

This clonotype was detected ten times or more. CDR3 sequence (DNA): TGTGCCAGCAGTCAGCGGGAGTTTCTCTACGAGCAGTACTTC. Translation gives CASSQREFLYEQYF. The V gene is TRBV27, the J gene TRBJ2-7; 8 bases are a match to TRBD2. The V gene end was trimmed by 5 bases and the J gene end by 3 bases; junction bases not matched to a gene: 6. Germline V gene lookup returns CDR1 MNHEY and CDR2 SMNVEV (reference sequence). The CDR3 sequence is 14 residues long.

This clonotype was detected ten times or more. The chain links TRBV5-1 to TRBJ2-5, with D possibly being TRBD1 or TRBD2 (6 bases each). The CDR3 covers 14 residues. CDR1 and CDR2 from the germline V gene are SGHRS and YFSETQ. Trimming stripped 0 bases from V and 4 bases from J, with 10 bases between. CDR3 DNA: TGCGCCAGCAGCTTGGAGGGGGGCGGAGAGACCCAGTACTTC. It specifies CASSLEGGGETQYF.

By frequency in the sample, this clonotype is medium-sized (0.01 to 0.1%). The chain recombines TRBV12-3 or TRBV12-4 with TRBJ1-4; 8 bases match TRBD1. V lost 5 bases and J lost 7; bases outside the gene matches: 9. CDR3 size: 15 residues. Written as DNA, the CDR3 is TGTGCCAGCAGTACCAACAGGGGGGTTAGTGAAAAACTGTTTTTT. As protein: CASSTNRGVSEKLFF.

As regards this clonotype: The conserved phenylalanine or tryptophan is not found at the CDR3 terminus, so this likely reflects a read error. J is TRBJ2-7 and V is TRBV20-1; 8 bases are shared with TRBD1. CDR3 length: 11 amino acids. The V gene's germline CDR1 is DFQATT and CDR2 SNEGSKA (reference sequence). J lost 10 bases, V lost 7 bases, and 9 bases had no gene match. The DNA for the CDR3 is TGCAGTGGTGGGACCGGGACAGGCCAGTACTTG. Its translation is CSGGTGTGQYL.

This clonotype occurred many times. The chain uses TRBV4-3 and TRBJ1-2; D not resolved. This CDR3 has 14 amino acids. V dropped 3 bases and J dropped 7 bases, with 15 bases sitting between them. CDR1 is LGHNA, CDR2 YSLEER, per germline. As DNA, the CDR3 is TGCGCCAGCAGCCAGACCTGGAAGGAGGGTGGCTACACCTTC. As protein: CASSQTWKEGGYTF.

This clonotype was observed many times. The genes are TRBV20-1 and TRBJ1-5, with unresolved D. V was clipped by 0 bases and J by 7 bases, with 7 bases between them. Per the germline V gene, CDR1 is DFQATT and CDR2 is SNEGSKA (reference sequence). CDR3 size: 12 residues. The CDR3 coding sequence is TGCAGTGCTAGAGATACAAACCAGCCCCAGCATTTT. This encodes CSARDTNQPQHF.

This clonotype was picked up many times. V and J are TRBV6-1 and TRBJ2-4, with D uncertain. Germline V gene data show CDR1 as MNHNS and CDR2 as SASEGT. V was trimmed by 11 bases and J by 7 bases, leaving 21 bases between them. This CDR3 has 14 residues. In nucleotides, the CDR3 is TGTGCCGGGAAGGATACGGGCGGACGGAACATTCAGTACTTC. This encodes CAGKDTGGRNIQYF.